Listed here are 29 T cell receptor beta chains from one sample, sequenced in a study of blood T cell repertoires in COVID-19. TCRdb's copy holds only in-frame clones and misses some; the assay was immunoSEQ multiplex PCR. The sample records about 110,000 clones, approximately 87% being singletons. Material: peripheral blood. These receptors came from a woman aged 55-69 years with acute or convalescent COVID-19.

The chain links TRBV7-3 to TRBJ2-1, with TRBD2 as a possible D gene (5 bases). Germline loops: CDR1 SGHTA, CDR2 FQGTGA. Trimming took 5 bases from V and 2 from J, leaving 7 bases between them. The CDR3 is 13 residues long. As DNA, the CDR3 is TGTGCCAGCAGCGAGGGTCCCTACAATGAGCAGTTCTTC. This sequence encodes CASSEGPYNEQFF.

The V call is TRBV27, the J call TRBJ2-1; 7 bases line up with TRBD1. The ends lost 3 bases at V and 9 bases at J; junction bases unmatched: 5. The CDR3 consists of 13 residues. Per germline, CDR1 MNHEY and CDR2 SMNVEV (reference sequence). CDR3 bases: TGTGCCAGCAGTTTCCGAACAGGGGCTGAGCAGTTCTTC. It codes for CASSFRTGAEQFF.

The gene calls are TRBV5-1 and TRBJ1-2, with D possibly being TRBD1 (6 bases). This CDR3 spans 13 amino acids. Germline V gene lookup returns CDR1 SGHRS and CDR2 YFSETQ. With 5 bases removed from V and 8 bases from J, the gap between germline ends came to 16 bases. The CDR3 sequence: CASRVGGAGGYTF. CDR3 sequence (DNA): TGCGCCAGCAGAGTCGGGGGGGCTGGCGGCTACACCTTC.

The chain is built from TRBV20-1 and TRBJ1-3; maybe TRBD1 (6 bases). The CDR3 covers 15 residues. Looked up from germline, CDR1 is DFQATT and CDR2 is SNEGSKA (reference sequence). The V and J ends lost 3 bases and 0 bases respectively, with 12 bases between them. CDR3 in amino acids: CSASDGQHSGNTIYF. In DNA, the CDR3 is TGCAGTGCTAGTGACGGACAGCACTCTGGAAACACCATATATTTT.

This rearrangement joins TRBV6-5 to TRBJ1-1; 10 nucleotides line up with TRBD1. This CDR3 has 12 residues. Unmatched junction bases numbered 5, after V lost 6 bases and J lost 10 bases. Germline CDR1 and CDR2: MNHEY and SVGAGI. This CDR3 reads CASSTGTGVAFF. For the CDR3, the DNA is TGTGCCAGCAGCACCGGGACAGGGGTAGCTTTCTTT.

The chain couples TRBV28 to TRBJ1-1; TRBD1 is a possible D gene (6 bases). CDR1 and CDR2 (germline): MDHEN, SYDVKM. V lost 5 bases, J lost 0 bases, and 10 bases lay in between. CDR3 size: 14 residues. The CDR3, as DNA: TGTGCCAGCAGTCCTGGACAGATGAACACTGAAGCTTTCTTT. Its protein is CASSPGQMNTEAFF.

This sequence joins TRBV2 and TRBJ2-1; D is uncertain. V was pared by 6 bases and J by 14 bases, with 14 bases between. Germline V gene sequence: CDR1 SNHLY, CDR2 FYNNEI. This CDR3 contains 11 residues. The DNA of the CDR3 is TGTGCCAGCAGGGCGGCCTCCAAGGAGTTCTTC. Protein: CASRAASKEFF.

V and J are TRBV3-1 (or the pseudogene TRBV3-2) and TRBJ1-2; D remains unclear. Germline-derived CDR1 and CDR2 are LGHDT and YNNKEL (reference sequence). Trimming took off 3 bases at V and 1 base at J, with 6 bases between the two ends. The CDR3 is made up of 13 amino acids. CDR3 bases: TGTGCCAGCAGCCAGCAGGATAACTATGGCTACACCTTC. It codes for CASSQQDNYGYTF.

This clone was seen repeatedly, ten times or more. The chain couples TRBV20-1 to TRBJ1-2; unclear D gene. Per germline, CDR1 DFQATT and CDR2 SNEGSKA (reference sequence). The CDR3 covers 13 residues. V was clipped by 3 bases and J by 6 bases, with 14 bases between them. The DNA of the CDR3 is TGCAGTGCTAGTGTGACTCCACCCAATGGCTACACCTTC. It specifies CSASVTPPNGYTF.

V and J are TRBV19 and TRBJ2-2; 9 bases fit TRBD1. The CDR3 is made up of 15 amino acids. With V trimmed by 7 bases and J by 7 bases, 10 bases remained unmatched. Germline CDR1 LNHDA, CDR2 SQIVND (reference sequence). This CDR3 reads CASMEDRGLSGELFF. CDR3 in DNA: TGTGCCAGTATGGAGGACAGGGGCCTCAGCGGGGAGCTGTTTTTT. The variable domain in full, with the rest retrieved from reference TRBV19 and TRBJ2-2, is DGGITQSPKYLFRKEGQNVTLSCEQNLNHDAMYWYRQDPGQGLRLIYYSQIVNDFQKGDIAEGYSVSREKKESFPLTVTSAQKNPTAFYLCASMEDRGLSGELFFGEGSRLTVL.

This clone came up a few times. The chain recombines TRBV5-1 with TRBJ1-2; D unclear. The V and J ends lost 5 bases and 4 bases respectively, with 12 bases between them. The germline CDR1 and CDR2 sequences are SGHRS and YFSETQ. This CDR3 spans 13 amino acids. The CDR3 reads CASRLKAGYGYTF. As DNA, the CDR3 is TGCGCCAGCAGACTAAAGGCGGGCTATGGCTACACCTTC.

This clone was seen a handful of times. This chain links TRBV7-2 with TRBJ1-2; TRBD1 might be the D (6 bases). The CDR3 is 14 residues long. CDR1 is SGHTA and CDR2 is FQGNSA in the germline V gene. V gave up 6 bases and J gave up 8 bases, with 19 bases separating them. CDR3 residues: CASSPQGPIRGYTF. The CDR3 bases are TGTGCCAGCAGTCCCCAGGGGCCGATTAGGGGCTACACCTTC.

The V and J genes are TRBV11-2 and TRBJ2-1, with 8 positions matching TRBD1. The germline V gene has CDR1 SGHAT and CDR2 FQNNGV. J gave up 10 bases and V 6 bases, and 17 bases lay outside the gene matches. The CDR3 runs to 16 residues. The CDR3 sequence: CASRPGTGKVPPEQFF. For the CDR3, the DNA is TGTGCCAGCAGACCCGGGACAGGCAAGGTCCCTCCGGAGCAGTTCTTC. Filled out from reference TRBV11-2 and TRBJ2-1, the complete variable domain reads EAGVAQSPRYKIIEKRQSVAFWCNPISGHATLYWYQQILGQGPKLLIQFQNNGVVDDSQLPKDRFSAERLKGVDSTLKIQPAKLEDSAVYLCASRPGTGKVPPEQFFGPGTRLTVL.

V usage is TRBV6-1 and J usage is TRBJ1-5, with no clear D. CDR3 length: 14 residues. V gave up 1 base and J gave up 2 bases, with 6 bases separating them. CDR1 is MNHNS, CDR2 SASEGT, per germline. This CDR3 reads CASSEGQGNQPQHF. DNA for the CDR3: TGTGCCAGCAGTGAAGGCCAGGGCAATCAGCCCCAGCATTTT.

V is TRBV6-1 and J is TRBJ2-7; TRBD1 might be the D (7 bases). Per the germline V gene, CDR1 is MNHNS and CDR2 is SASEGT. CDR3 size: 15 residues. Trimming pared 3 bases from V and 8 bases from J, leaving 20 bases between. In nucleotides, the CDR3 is TGTGCCAGCAGTGACGGGGGACAGTTCTCGATTAAGCAGTACTTC. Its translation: CASSDGGQFSIKQYF.

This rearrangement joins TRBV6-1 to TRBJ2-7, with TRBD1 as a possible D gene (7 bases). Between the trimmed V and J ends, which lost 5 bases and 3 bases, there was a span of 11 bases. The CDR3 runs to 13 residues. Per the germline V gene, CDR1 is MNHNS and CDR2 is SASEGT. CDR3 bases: TGTGCCAGCAGTTTGCGGGACAGCTACGAGCAGTACTTC. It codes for CASSLRDSYEQYF.

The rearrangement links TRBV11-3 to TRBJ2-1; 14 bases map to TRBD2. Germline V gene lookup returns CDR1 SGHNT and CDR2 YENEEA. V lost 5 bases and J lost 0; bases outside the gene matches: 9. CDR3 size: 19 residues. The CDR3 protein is CASSTPNGTSGSSYNEQFF. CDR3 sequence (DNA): TGTGCCAGCAGCACCCCCAACGGGACTAGCGGGAGCTCCTACAATGAGCAGTTCTTC.

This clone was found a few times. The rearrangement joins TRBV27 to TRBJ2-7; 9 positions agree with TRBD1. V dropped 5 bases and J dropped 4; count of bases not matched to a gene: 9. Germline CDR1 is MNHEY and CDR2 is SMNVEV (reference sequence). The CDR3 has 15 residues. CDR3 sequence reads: CASSRRPGQGYEQYF. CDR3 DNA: TGTGCCAGCAGTCGCAGGCCGGGACAGGGATACGAGCAGTACTTC.

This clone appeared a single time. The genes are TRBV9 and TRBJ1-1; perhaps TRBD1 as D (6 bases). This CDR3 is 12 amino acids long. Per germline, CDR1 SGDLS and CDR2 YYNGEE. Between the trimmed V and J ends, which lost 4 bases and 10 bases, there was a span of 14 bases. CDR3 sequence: CASSPSTGSAFF. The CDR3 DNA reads TGTGCCAGCAGCCCATCTACAGGGTCAGCTTTCTTT.

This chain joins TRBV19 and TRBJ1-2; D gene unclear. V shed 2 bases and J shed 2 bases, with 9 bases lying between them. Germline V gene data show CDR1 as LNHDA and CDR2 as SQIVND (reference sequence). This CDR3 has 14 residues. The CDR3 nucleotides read TGTGCCAGTAGTATATCGACTCTAAACTATGGCTACACCTTC. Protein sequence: CASSISTLNYGYTF.

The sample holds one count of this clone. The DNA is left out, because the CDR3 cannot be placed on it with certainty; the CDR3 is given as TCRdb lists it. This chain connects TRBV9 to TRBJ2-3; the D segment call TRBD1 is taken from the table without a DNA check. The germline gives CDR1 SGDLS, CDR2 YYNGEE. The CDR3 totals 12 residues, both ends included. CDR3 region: CASSVASGALYF.

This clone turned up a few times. CDR3 sequence (DNA): TGTGCCAGCTCACCGATTGGCCAGACCTACGAGCAGTACTTC. It is translated as CASSPIGQTYEQYF. The rearrangement links TRBV18 to TRBJ2-7; D is uncertain. The germline V and J ends were trimmed by 3 bases and 2 bases, with 11 bases remaining between them. Germline-derived CDR1 and CDR2 are KGHSH and LQKENI. CDR3 size: 14 residues.

CDR3 sequence (DNA): TGTGCCAGCAGCTTCCAGGGCCACGAGCAGTACTTC. It translates to CASSFQGHEQYF. The chain employs TRBV7-2 and TRBJ2-7, with D perhaps TRBD1 (5 bases). Trimming left V 3 bases short and J 5 bases short, with 8 bases between. The CDR3 is 12 residues long. Germline lookup yields CDR1 SGHTA and CDR2 FQGNSA.

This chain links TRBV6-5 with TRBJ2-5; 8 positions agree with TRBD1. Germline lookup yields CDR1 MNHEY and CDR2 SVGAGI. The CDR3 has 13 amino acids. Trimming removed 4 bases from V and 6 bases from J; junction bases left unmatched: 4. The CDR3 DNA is TGTGCCAGCAGTTTGGACAGGGAAAAGACCCAGTACTTC. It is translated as CASSLDREKTQYF.

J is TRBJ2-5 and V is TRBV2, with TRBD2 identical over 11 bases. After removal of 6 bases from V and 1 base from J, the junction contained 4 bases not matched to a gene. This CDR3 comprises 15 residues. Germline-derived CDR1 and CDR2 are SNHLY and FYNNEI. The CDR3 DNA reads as TGTGCCAGCAGGAAGACTAGCGGGGCCCAAGAGACCCAGTACTTC. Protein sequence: CASRKTSGAQETQYF.

This chain's CDR3 is CASKSYASGGAGSEQFF. Here the CDR3 DNA reads TGTGCCAGCAAATCATACGCTAGCGGGGGGGCCGGTAGTGAGCAGTTCTTC. This chain connects TRBV2 to TRBJ2-1; 12 nucleotides agree with TRBD2. This CDR3 spans 17 amino acids. CDR1 SNHLY and CDR2 FYNNEI come from the germline V gene. V shed 7 bases and J 9 bases; nucleotides not matched to a gene: 16.

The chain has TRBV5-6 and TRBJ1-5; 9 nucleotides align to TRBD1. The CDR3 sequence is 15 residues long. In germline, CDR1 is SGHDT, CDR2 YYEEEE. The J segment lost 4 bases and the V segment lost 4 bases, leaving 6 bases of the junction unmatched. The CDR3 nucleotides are TGTGCCAGCAGCACCGGGACAGGGACAAATCAGCCCCAGCATTTT. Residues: CASSTGTGTNQPQHF.

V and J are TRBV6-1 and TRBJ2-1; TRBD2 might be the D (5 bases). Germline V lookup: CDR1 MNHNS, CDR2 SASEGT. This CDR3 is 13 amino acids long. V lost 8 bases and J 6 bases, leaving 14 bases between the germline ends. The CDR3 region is CASAAIRGNEQFF. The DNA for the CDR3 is TGTGCCAGCGCGGCAATTCGGGGCAATGAGCAGTTCTTC.

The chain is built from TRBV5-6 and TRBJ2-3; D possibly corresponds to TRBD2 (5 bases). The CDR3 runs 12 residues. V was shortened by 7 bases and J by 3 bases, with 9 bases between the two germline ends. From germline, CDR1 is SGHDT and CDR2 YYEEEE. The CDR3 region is CASGRGTDTQYF. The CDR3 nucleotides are TGTGCCAGCGGCCGCGGGACAGATACGCAGTATTTT.